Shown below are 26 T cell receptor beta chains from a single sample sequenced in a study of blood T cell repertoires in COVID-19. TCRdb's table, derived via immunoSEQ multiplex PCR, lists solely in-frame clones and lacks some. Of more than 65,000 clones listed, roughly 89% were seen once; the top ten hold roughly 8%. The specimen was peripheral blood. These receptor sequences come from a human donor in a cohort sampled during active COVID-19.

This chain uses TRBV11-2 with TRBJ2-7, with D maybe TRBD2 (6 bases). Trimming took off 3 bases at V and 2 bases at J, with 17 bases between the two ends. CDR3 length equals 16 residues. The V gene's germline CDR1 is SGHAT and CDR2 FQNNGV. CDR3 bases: TGTGCCAGCAGCTTGAGACGGGGGTTTGAACCCTACGAGCAGTACTTC. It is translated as CASSLRRGFEPYEQYF.

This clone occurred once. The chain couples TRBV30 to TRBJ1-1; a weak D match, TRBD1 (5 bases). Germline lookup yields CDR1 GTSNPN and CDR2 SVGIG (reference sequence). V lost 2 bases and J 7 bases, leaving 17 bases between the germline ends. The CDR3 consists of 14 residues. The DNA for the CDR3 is TGTGCCTGGAGTCCAGACAGAAACGGACATGAAGCTTTCTTT. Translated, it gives CAWSPDRNGHEAFF.

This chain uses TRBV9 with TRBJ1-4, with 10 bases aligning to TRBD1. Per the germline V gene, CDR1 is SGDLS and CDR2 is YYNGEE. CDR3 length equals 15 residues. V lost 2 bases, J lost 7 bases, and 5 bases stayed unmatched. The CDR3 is CASSVRGTGAEKLFF. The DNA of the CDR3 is TGTGCCAGCAGCGTCCGCGGGACAGGGGCTGAAAAACTGTTTTTT.

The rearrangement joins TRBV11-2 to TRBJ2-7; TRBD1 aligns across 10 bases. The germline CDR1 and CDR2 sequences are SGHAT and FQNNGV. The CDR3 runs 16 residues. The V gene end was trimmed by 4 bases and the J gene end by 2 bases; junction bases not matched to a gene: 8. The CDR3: CASSSPRDRGAYEQYF. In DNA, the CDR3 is TGTGCCAGCAGCTCCCCCCGGGACAGGGGCGCCTACGAGCAGTACTTC.

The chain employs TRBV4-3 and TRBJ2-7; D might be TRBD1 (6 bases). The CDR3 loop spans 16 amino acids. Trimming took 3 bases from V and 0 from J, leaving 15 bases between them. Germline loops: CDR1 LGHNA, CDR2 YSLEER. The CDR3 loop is CASSQNRVPTSYEQYF. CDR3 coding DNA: TGCGCCAGCAGCCAGAACAGGGTCCCTACCTCCTACGAGCAGTACTTC.

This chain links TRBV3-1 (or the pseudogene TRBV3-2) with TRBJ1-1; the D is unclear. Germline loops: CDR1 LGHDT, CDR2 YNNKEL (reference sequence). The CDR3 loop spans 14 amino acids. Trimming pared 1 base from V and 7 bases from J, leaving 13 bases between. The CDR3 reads CASSQVSSRGEAFF. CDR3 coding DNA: TGTGCCAGCAGCCAAGTATCTTCCCGGGGTGAAGCTTTCTTT.

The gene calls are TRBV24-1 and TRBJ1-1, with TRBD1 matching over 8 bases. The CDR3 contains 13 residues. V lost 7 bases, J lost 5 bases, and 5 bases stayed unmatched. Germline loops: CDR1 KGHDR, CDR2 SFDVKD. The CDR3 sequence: CATRTGVTTEAFF. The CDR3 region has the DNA TGTGCCACCAGGACAGGGGTAACAACTGAAGCTTTCTTT.

CDR3 residues: CASRVSGANVLTF. In DNA form, the CDR3 reads TGTGCCAGTCGGGTCTCTGGGGCCAACGTCCTGACTTTC. The chain carries TRBV6-6 and TRBJ2-6, with unresolved D. Germline values: CDR1 MNHNY, CDR2 SVGAGI (reference sequence). This CDR3 region has 13 residues. The germline V and J ends were trimmed by 9 bases and 0 bases, with 6 bases remaining between them.

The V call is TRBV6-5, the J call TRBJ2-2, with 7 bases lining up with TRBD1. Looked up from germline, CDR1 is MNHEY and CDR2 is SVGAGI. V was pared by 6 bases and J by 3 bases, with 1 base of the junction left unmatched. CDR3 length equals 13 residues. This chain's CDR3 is CASSDRDTGELFF. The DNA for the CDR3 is TGTGCCAGCAGCGACAGGGACACCGGGGAGCTGTTTTTT.

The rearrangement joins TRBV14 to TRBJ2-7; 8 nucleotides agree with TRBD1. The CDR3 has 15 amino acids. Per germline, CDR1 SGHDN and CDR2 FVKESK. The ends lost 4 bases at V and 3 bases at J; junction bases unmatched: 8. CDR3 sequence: CASSPGTGFGYEQYF. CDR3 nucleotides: TGTGCCAGCAGCCCCGGGACAGGTTTCGGCTACGAGCAGTACTTC.

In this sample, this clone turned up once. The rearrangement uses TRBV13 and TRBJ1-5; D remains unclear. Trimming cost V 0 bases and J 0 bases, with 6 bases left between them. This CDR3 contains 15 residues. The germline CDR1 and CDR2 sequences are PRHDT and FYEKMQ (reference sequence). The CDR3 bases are TGTGCCAGCAGCTTAGGTATCGGTAGCAATCAGCCCCAGCATTTT. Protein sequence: CASSLGIGSNQPQHF.

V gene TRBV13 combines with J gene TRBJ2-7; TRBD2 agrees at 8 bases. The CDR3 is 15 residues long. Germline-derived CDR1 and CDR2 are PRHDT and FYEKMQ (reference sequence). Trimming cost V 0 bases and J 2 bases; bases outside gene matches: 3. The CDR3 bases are TGTGCCAGCAGCTTAGGCCGGGGGGGAACCTACGAGCAGTACTTC. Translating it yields CASSLGRGGTYEQYF. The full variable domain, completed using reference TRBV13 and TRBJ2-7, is AAGVIQSPRHLIKEKRETATLKCYPIPRHDTVYWYQQGPGQDPQFLISFYEKMQSDKGSIPDRFSAQQFSDYHSELNMSSLELGDSALYFCASSLGRGGTYEQYFGPGTRLTVT.

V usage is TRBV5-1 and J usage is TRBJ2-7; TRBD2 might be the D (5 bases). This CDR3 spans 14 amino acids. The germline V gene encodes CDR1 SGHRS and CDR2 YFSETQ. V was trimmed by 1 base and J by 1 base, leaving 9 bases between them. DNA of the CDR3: TGCGCCAGCAGCTTGAGCGGAATATCCTACGAGCAGTACTTC. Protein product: CASSLSGISYEQYF.

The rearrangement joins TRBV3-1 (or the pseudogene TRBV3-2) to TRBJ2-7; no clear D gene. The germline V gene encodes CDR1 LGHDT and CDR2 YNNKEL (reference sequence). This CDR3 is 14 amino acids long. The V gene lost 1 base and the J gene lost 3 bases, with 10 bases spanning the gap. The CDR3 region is CASSQGLVGYEQYF. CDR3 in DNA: TGTGCCAGCAGCCAAGGGCTAGTCGGCTACGAGCAGTACTTC.

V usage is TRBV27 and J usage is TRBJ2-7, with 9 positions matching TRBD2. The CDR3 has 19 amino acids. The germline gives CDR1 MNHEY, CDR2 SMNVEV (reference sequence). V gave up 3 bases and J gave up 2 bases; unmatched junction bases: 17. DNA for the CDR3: TGTGCCAGCAGTTTTCTTAAGAGGCGGGCAGCGGGGGGACCCTACGAGCAGTACTTC. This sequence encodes CASSFLKRRAAGGPYEQYF.

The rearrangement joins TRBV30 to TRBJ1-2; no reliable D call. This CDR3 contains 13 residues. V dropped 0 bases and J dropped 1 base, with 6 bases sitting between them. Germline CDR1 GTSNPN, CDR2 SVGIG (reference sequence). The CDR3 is CAWSVSNNYGYTF. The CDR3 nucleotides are TGTGCCTGGAGTGTTAGCAATAACTATGGCTACACCTTC.

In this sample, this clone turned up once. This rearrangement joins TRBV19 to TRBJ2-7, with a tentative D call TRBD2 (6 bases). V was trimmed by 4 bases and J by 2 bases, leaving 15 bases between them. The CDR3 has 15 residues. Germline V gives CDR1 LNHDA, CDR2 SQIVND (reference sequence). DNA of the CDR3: TGTGCCAGTAGTAGCGCCGGGACGGGAGCCTACGAGCAGTACTTC. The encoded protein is CASSSAGTGAYEQYF.

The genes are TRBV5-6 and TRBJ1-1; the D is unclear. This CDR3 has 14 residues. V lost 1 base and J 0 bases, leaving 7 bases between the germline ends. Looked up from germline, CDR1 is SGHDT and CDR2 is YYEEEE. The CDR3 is CASSLISVNTEAFF. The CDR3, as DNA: TGTGCCAGCAGCTTGATCAGTGTGAACACTGAAGCTTTCTTT.

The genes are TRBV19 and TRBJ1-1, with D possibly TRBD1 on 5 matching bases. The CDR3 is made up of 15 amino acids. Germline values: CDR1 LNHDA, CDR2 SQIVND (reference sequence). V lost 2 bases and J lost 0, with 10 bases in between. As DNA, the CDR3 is TGTGCCAGTAGTATAAATAGGGGAATGAACACTGAAGCTTTCTTT. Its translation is CASSINRGMNTEAFF.

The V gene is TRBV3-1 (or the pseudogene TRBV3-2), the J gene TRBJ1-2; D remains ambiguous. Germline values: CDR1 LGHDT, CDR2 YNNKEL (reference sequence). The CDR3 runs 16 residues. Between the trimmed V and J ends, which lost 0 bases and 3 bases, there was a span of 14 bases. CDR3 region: CASSQEVRTRDYGYTF. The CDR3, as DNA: TGTGCCAGCAGCCAAGAAGTTCGAACGAGGGACTATGGCTACACCTTC.

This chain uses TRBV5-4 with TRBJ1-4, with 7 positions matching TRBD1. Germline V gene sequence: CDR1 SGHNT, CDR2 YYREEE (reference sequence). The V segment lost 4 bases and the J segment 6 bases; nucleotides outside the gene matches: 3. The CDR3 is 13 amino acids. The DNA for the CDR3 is TGTGCCAGCAGCGGTGGGACAGATGAAAAACTGTTTTTT. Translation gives CASSGGTDEKLFF.

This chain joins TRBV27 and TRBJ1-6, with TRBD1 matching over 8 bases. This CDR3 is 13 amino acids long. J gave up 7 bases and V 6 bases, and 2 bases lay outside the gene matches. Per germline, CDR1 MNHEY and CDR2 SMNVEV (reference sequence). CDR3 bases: TGTGCCAGCAGGGACAGGGAGAATTCACCCCTCCACTTT. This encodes CASRDRENSPLHF.

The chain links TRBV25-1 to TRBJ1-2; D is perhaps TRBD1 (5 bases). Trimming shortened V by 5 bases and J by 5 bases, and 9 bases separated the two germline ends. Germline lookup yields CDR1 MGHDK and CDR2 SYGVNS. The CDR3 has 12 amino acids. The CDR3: CASSYGGYGYTF. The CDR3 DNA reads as TGTGCCAGCAGTTACGGGGGTTATGGCTACACCTTC.

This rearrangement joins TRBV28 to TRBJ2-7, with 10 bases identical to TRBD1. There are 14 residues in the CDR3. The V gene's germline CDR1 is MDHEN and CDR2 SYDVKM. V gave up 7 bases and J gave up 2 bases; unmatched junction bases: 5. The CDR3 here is CASMGTGATYEQYF. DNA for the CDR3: TGTGCCAGCATGGGGACAGGGGCTACCTACGAGCAGTACTTC.

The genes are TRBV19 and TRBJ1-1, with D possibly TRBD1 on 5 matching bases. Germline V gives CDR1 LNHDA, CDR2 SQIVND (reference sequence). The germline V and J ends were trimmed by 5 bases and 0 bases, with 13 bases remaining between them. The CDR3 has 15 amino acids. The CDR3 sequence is CASSPGGKMNTEAFF. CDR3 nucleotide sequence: TGTGCCAGTAGTCCTGGGGGGAAGATGAACACTGAAGCTTTCTTT.

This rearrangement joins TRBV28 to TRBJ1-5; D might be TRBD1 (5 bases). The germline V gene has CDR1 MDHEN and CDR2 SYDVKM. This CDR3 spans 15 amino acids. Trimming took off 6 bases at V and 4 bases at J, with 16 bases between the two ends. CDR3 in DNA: TGTGCCAGCAGCCCTTGGGGCCGAACTAATCAGCCCCAGCATTTT. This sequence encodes CASSPWGRTNQPQHF.